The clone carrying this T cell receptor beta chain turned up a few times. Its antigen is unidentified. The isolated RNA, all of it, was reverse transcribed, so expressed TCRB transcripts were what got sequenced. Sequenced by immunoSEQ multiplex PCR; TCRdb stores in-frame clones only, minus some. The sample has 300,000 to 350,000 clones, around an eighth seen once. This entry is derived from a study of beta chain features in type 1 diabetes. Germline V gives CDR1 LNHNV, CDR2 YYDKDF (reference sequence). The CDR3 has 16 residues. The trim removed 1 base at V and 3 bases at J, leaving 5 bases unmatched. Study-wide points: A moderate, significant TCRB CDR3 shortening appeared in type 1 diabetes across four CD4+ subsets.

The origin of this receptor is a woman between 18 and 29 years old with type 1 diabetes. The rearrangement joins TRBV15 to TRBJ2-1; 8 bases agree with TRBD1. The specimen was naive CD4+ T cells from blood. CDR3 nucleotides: TGTGCCACCAGCAGAGTCCCAGGGGGCTACTACAATGAGCAGTTCTTC. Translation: CATSRVPGGYYNEQFF.